The 26 T cell receptor beta chains given below trace back to one sample, sequenced in a study of OX40 agonist ivuxolimab in advanced cancers. The repertoire was sequenced with immunoSEQ multiplex PCR; TCRdb's copy has only in-frame clones and lacks some. The table has about 73,000 clones, 85% to 90% seen once. The sample here was CD4+ or CD8+ T cells sorted from blood, taken in a trial of the OX40 agonist ivuxolimab. These receptors were obtained from an adult with an advanced solid tumor such as melanoma, head and neck, liver or kidney cancer.

This clone was recorded only once. The J gene is TRBJ2-3, the V gene TRBV18; 9 nucleotides agree with TRBD2. The CDR3 consists of 17 residues. Germline loops: CDR1 KGHSH, CDR2 LQKENI. Trimming at V came to 3 bases and at J to 5 bases, leaving 12 bases not matched to a gene. This CDR3 reads CASSPRQGSGGLDTQYF. The CDR3, as DNA: TGTGCCAGCTCACCCCGACAGGGTAGCGGGGGCTTAGATACGCAGTATTTT.

The chain has TRBV4-3 and TRBJ2-4, with D unclear. V was clipped by 1 base and J by 6 bases, with 13 bases between them. Germline values: CDR1 LGHNA, CDR2 YSLEER. The CDR3 runs 15 residues. As DNA, the CDR3 is TGCGCCAGCAGCCAAGCCCCACAAAACAGAAACATTCAGTACTTC. Its protein product is CASSQAPQNRNIQYF.

The chain has TRBV5-1 and TRBJ1-3; 8 bases are a match to TRBD1. After removal of 0 bases from V and 2 bases from J, the junction contained 4 bases not matched to a gene. Germline-derived CDR1 and CDR2 are SGHRS and YFSETQ. The CDR3 extends over 16 amino acids. Written as DNA, the CDR3 is TGCGCCAGCAGCTTGGCAGGGGGCCGGACTGGAAACACCATATATTTT. It specifies CASSLAGGRTGNTIYF.

This rearrangement joins TRBV18 to TRBJ1-5; 9 bases align to TRBD1. CDR1 and CDR2 from the germline V gene are KGHSH and LQKENI. V shed 5 bases and J 5 bases; nucleotides not matched to a gene: 4. CDR3 length: 14 residues. The CDR3 spells CASSAGQGHQPQHF. In DNA, the CDR3 is TGTGCCAGCTCAGCTGGACAGGGGCATCAGCCCCAGCATTTT.

By share, this clone counts as medium-sized. V gene TRBV2 combines with J gene TRBJ1-1; no definite D call. The germline V and J ends were trimmed by 1 base and 0 bases, with 9 bases remaining between them. From germline, CDR1 is SNHLY and CDR2 FYNNEI. The CDR3 has 15 residues. Here the CDR3 reads CASSEGPSLNTEAFF. The CDR3 DNA sequence: TGTGCCAGCAGTGAAGGCCCTTCCTTGAACACTGAAGCTTTCTTT. The full variable domain, with the rest looked up from reference TRBV2 and TRBJ1-1, is EPEVTQTPSHQVTQMGQEVILRCVPISNHLYFYWYRQILGQKVEFLVSFYNNEISEKSEIFDDQFSVERPDGSNFTLKIRSTKLEDSAMYFCASSEGPSLNTEAFFGQGTRLTVV.

CDR3 sequence reads: CASSGGPQANGYTF. The CDR3 nucleotides are TGTGCCAGCAGCGGAGGGCCCCAGGCCAATGGCTACACCTTC. V gene TRBV5-4 combines with J gene TRBJ1-2; the D is unclear. The germline V and J ends were trimmed by 4 bases and 6 bases, with 16 bases remaining between them. Germline V gene sequence: CDR1 SGHNT, CDR2 YYREEE (reference sequence). This CDR3 has 14 amino acids.

The rearrangement uses TRBV6-1 and TRBJ2-3, with 7 nucleotides matching TRBD1. Germline V gene sequence: CDR1 MNHNS, CDR2 SASEGT. The CDR3 is 16 residues long. Trimming took 3 bases from V and 2 from J; bases not matched to a gene: 8. The DNA of the CDR3 is TGTGCCAGCAGTGAGACGCAGGGGGACCCCACAGATACGCAGTATTTT. The encoded protein is CASSETQGDPTDTQYF.

The rearrangement links TRBV23-1 to TRBJ1-2; D not certain. TRBV23-1 is placed among ORFs of uncertain function. Deletions cut 0 bases from V and 7 bases from J, with 12 bases between. There are 14 residues in the CDR3. CDR3 in DNA: TGCGCCAGCAGTCAATCTCTGCCAGTCAGTGGCTACACCTTC. Protein product: CASSQSLPVSGYTF.

The rearrangement uses TRBV12-5 and TRBJ2-1, with D unclear. V was clipped by 5 bases and J by 5 bases, with 7 bases between them. Germline V gene sequence: CDR1 LGHNT, CDR2 FRNRAP. This CDR3 spans 12 amino acids. CDR3 amino acids: CASGPRDNEQFF. The CDR3 region has the DNA TGTGCTAGTGGTCCTCGCGACAATGAGCAGTTCTTC.

V is TRBV19 and J is TRBJ2-5; D is perhaps TRBD1 or TRBD2 (6 bases each). This CDR3 comprises 15 residues. Trimming cost V 4 bases and J 1 base, with 13 bases left between them. Germline lookup yields CDR1 LNHDA and CDR2 SQIVND (reference sequence). The CDR3 bases are TGTGCCAGTAGTAAGCCAGGAGGGGGCCAAGAGACCCAGTACTTC. It is translated as CASSKPGGGQETQYF. Combining the CDR3 with reference TRBV19 and TRBJ2-5 gives the whole variable domain DGGITQSPKYLFRKEGQNVTLSCEQNLNHDAMYWYRQDPGQGLRLIYYSQIVNDFQKGDIAEGYSVSREKKESFPLTVTSAQKNPTAFYLCASSKPGGGQETQYFGPGTRLLVL.

This chain links TRBV30 with TRBJ2-3; unclear D gene. The ends were cut back, 2 bases at V and 0 bases at J, with 9 bases in the middle. CDR1 is GTSNPN, CDR2 SVGIG, per germline (reference sequence). The CDR3 totals 14 residues. This CDR3 is CAWSLGPSTDTQYF. In DNA, the CDR3 is TGTGCCTGGAGTTTAGGCCCTAGCACAGATACGCAGTATTTT.

This clone was seen only a few times. The chain links TRBV19 to TRBJ1-5; no clear D. The CDR3 is 13 amino acids. The germline V gene encodes CDR1 LNHDA and CDR2 SQIVND (reference sequence). The V gene lost 5 bases and the J gene lost 1 base, with 6 bases spanning the gap. In nucleotides, the CDR3 is TGTGCCAGTAGTTGGGAGAGCAATCAGCCCCAGCATTTT. Translated, it gives CASSWESNQPQHF. Drawing the rest from reference TRBV19 and TRBJ1-5, the complete variable domain is DGGITQSPKYLFRKEGQNVTLSCEQNLNHDAMYWYRQDPGQGLRLIYYSQIVNDFQKGDIAEGYSVSREKKESFPLTVTSAQKNPTAFYLCASSWESNQPQHFGDGTRLSIL.

The chain carries TRBV19 and TRBJ2-2, with D perhaps TRBD2 (7 bases). This CDR3 is built from 14 residues. V was trimmed by 10 bases and J by 6 bases, leaving 18 bases between them. The germline CDR1 and CDR2 sequences are LNHDA and SQIVND (reference sequence). The CDR3 region is CATLARGGAGELFF. In DNA form, the CDR3 reads TGTGCCACCCTAGCTAGGGGGGGGGCCGGGGAGCTGTTTTTT.

J is TRBJ1-3 and V is TRBV29-1; D is possibly TRBD1 (6 bases). Germline assignment: CDR1 SQVTM and CDR2 ANQGSEA. The CDR3 length is 13 residues. Trimming pared 4 bases from V and 2 bases from J, leaving 9 bases between. The CDR3 here is CSVGDRTGNTIYF. As DNA, the CDR3 is TGCAGCGTTGGTGACAGGACTGGAAACACCATATATTTT.

The chain uses TRBV27 and TRBJ2-7, with D possibly TRBD1 on 6 matching bases. Germline V CDR1 and CDR2: MNHEY, SMNVEV (reference sequence). Trimming took off 5 bases at V and 5 bases at J, with 13 bases between the two ends. The CDR3 length is 13 residues. The CDR3 DNA is TGTGCCAGCAGTGACAGGCTGGGACACGAGCAGTACTTC. It translates to CASSDRLGHEQYF.

The chain is built from TRBV14 and TRBJ1-1; no definite D call. Germline values: CDR1 SGHDN, CDR2 FVKESK. This CDR3 comprises 13 residues. The germline V and J ends were trimmed by 0 bases and 2 bases, with 4 bases remaining between them. CDR3 DNA: TGTGCCAGCAGCCAAGATTTAAACACTGAAGCTTTCTTT. Encoded protein: CASSQDLNTEAFF.

The chain couples TRBV6-6 to TRBJ1-1, with TRBD1 identical over 8 bases. In germline, CDR1 is MNHNY, CDR2 SVGAGI (reference sequence). The trim removed 5 bases at V and 9 bases at J, leaving 11 bases unmatched. This CDR3 contains 14 residues. CDR3 sequence: CASSLSGTGSKAFF. DNA for the CDR3: TGTGCCAGCAGTCTTTCCGGGACAGGAAGTAAAGCTTTCTTT.

The chain employs TRBV19 and TRBJ1-1; tentatively, D is TRBD1 (5 bases). Per the germline V gene, CDR1 is LNHDA and CDR2 is SQIVND (reference sequence). V gave up 6 bases and J gave up 0 bases, with 14 bases separating them. This CDR3 spans 15 amino acids. The DNA for the CDR3 is TGTGCCAGTAGAAGGGGCTCTCAGCTGAACACTGAAGCTTTCTTT. As protein: CASRRGSQLNTEAFF.

This chain connects TRBV28 to TRBJ1-1; D is undetermined. CDR1 MDHEN and CDR2 SYDVKM come from the germline V gene. This CDR3 is built from 12 residues. V was trimmed by 4 bases and J by 3 bases, leaving 6 bases between them. The CDR3 DNA is TGTGCCAGCAGTTCTGGACACACTGAAGCTTTCTTT. Its protein product is CASSSGHTEAFF. Full variable domain (missing parts from reference TRBV28 and TRBJ1-1): DVKVTQSSRYLVKRTGEKVFLECVQDMDHENMFWYRQDPGLGLRLIYFSYDVKMKEKGDIPEGYSVSREKKERFSLILESASTNQTSMYLCASSSGHTEAFFGQGTRLTVV.

Concerning this clone: A far more abundant clone sits one base away, making this likely a read error. The chain carries TRBV7-2 and TRBJ1-5, with TRBD1 matching 9 bases. The trim removed 5 bases at V and 13 bases at J, leaving 9 bases unmatched. CDR3 size: 13 residues. The V gene's germline CDR1 is SGHTA and CDR2 FQGNSA. The CDR3 DNA reads as TGTGCCAGCAGCCAAGAGAGGGACAGGGTTCAGCATTTT. This sequence encodes CASSQERDRVQHF.

This chain uses TRBV7-2 with TRBJ2-3; no firm D call. In germline, CDR1 is SGHTA, CDR2 FQGNSA. The germline V and J ends were trimmed by 1 base and 5 bases, with 10 bases remaining between them. There are 14 residues in the CDR3. The CDR3 DNA reads TGTGCCAGCAGCTTAGTAGGGTTCGGAGATACGCAGTATTTT. Its translation is CASSLVGFGDTQYF.

The chain recombines TRBV30 with TRBJ1-1; D unresolved. The CDR3 runs 14 residues. CDR1 GTSNPN and CDR2 SVGIG come from the germline V gene (reference sequence). V gave up 4 bases and J gave up 4 bases, with 16 bases separating them. The CDR3 region is CAWTLHGMGTEAFF. The CDR3 DNA reads as TGTGCCTGGACCCTCCACGGGATGGGCACTGAAGCTTTCTTT.

The chain carries TRBV14 and TRBJ1-2; 12 nucleotides align to TRBD1. CDR1 is SGHDN, CDR2 FVKESK, per germline. The CDR3 sequence is 13 residues long. The trim removed 7 bases at V and 6 bases at J, leaving 3 bases unmatched. The CDR3 loop reads CASTGTGGDGYTF. DNA for the CDR3: TGTGCCAGCACCGGGACAGGGGGCGATGGCTACACCTTC.

The chain recombines TRBV5-4 with TRBJ2-1; no definite D call. Germline CDR1 and CDR2: SGHNT and YYREEE (reference sequence). Trimming cost V 5 bases and J 4 bases, with 10 bases left between them. The CDR3 covers 13 residues. For the CDR3, the DNA is TGTGCCAGCAGTGTAGACTCATACAATGAGCAGTTCTTC. Translation: CASSVDSYNEQFF.

This chain joins TRBV21-1 and TRBJ1-5. TRBV21-1 is reported as a pseudogene. This CDR3 comprises 12 residues. The CDR3 protein is CASSTKEQPQHF. The CDR3 coding sequence is TGTGCCAGCAGCACCAAAGAACAGCCCCAGCATTTT.

This clone was observed a handful of times. This sequence joins TRBV9 and TRBJ1-3; D remains ambiguous. V lost 4 bases to trimming and J lost 10 bases, with 18 bases between them. CDR3 size: 14 residues. Per the germline V gene, CDR1 is SGDLS and CDR2 is YYNGEE. In DNA, the CDR3 is TGTGCCAGCAGCCCCCACGAAGGAAGAGGTACCATATATTTT. This sequence encodes CASSPHEGRGTIYF.